This T cell receptor beta chain is drawn from a study of shared clonotypes between healthy human individuals (dated by TCRdb to about 2020). Broadly, across the study: The cohort included a few men and a couple of women between 18 and 49 years of age. For each donor, CD4 naive and CD4 memory were each given three plates, CD8 naive was given two plates, and CD8 memory was given one plate. The study deeply sequenced blood TCR repertoires of about 5 healthy adults to estimate repertoire size and the extent of clonotype sharing between individuals. To increase sequencing depth and limit assay-specific biases, different laboratories used diverse techniques to prepare libraries and sequence TCR repertoires. Between about 0.94 and 10 billion PBMCs per donor were obtained by leukapheresis.

Comment on this clone: No antigen is known for it. Per-nucleotide qualities are absent, and no much larger clonotype sits a single base away.

The donors were healthy, HIV-negative adults with no recently reported acute infections or vaccinations. Every donor was a Caucasian adult living in Nashville, Tennessee, USA. CD4+ T cells were enriched by magnetic negative selection; naive cells were then positively selected on CD45RA, and the negative fraction formed the memory subset. Blood was collected by leukapheresis, and PBMCs were isolated by Ficoll-Histopaque density gradient centrifugation and then cryopreserved in liquid nitrogen vapor phase. Purity and quantity of every magnetically sorted T cell population were checked by analytical flow cytometry. From each sorted fraction, genomic DNA was isolated and quantified by UV absorbance on a Nanodrop 2000c. TCR CDR3 regions were amplified from genomic DNA by multiplex PCR using the deep immunoSEQ assay. Extracted genomic DNA from each cell subset was distributed evenly across all wells of several immunoSEQ 96-well plates, and each plate was treated as a replicate. For sorted subsets, approximately 210 ng of genomic DNA, equivalent to 25,000 to 35,000 T cell genomes, went into each replicate PCR. Purified libraries were quantified with a Qubit 3.0 fluorometer, sized on a Bioanalyzer 2100, and re-quantified with the KAPA Library Quantification kit. Every immunoSEQ 96-well plate was sequenced on a dedicated single-read 150-cycle Illumina NextSeq 550 flow cell. Regarding the original processing steps: Because only junctional sequences without quality scores were contained in the immunoSEQ output, filtering matching that applied to full-length reads could not be performed. Sequences were annotated with PyIR, a Python wrapper for IgBLAST v1.9, and V/J genes and CDR3 were assigned using IMGT germline references. Any read was removed if the V/J assignment was weak (E-value above 1e-6), the CDR3 was missing, or the read contained stop codons, out-of-frame junctions, or ambiguous translated residues. A V3J clonotype was defined by an identical inferred V gene, J gene, and CDR3 amino acid sequence. To compute the percentage overlap between repertoires, the number of shared unique clonotypes was divided by the size of the smaller repertoire. Three approaches were used to assess repertoire richness: RTK rarefaction, the Chao1 estimator, and Recon v2.1 estimates of unobserved clonotypes. Generation probabilities were computed with OLGA for all TCRbeta clonotypes obtained by the gDNA method from a handful of donors. TCRdb holds this immuneACCESS table with in-frame rearrangements only. Some clones are missing; in checked studies, unresolved V genes explain under half, and the rest has no known cause. The V and J calls and clone size are taken from that table; D and trimming were inferred from the DNA. The sample profile shows about 510,000 clones; approximately 95% of them were found once. The ten largest clonotypes hold under 0.06% of the sample.

Via the germline V gene, CDR1 is MNHNS and CDR2 SASEGT. V lost 4 bases and J lost 6 bases; the stretch between them is 18 bases long. The CDR3 numbers 15 residues from cysteine through phenylalanine. The retained sequence is limited to the CDR3, 45 bases, with the frame set at the first base. The study at large found these results: Incomplete sequencing was indicated by rarefaction of sorted-subset datasets, despite the large sequencing depth. Naive subsets generally had larger estimated clonotype richness than memory subsets did. Sampling was limited to blood, and TCR repertoires in tissue likely differ from TCR repertoires in blood. Higher generation probabilities were observed for clonotypes shared by all four sorted-subset donors than for non-shared clonotypes. Based on pairwise subsampling, the degree of clonotype sharing among donors was expected to be affected by sequencing depth. About 5% of naive CD4, 3.5% of naive CD8, 2% to 2.5% of memory CD4, and less than 0.45% of memory CD8 clonotypes were shared across several donors. The small number of donors limited the genetic and exposure-history diversity represented.

The clonotype comes from a woman in her thirties in good health. The V and J segments used are TRBV6-1 and TRBJ1-2; no D gene can be assigned with confidence. Input material: naive CD4+ T cells sorted from blood. The cell subset or site tag for this specimen amounts to: CD45RA+ positively selected. The nucleotide sequence reads as follows: TGTGCCAGCAGTGTGGGTCGTTGGGGTTTCGATGGCTACACCTTC. Translated, this gives CASSVGRWGFDGYTF.